The subject of this entry is one TCR beta chain. This clonotype was counted ten times or more. No antigen is known for it. No much larger clonotype is one base removed from it; base qualities were not supplied. The data originate from a study of regulatory T cells in long-lasting Graves disease (dated by TCRdb to about 2021). Study-level background: Antithyroid drugs had been taken for less than 3 months by newly diagnosed Graves' disease patients. Peripheral blood TCR sequencing and RNA sequencing compared persistent Graves' disease patients with newly diagnosed Graves' disease patients. The study took place in China and was registered as a clinical trial. A total of roughly 35 samples underwent TCR sequencing: some 13 from persistent and 20 from newly diagnosed Graves' disease patients.

The sample's time point label, decoded: newly diagnosed GD, antithyroid drugs for less than 3 months. RNA was extracted from PBMCs in TRIzol for both TCR sequencing and RNA sequencing. The diagnosis of Graves' disease followed American Thyroid Association guidelines. Patients for the study were recruited at an endocrinology department in Xi'an, China. Each patient gave around 9.2 milliliters of peripheral blood, collected in an EDTA anticoagulant tube. Ficoll Paque Plus density gradient separation was used to isolate PBMCs, and no further T cell sorting was performed. An Agilent 2100 Bioanalyzer and agarose gel were used to check RNA quality, and a NanoDrop 2000 was used to measure RNA concentration. Per the germline V gene, SNHLY is the CDR1 and FYNNEI is the CDR2. For this chain, trimming is 10 bases at the V end and 2 bases at the J end, and the number of junction bases without a gene match is 17. CDR3 length: 18 amino acids, cysteine to phenylalanine. Only CDR3 DNA is held: 54 bases, read in frame from base 1.

The library came from multiplex PCR. For sequencing, an Illumina HiSeq 4000 was employed. iRepertoire HTBI primers and Arm-PCR amplification of CDR3 regions were used to construct TCR beta libraries. Gel purification was performed on PCR products prior to sequencing. From the authors' description of their analysis: Gene usage analysis of CDR3 amino acid clonotypes used the roughly 60 TRBV and more than 13 TRBJ segments found across samples. Filtered high-quality paired reads were merged into contigs using COPE and FqMerger. BLAST was used to align contigs to IMGT TRBV, TRBD and TRBJ reference genes, and CDR3 was defined according to IMGT. Highly expanded clones were defined as clonotypes with a frequency above 0.1%. Repertoire diversity was measured by Shannon entropy, and V-J evenness by the Gini coefficient. Clonotypes shared by more than one individual were considered public. The public sequencing data were trimmed at Q25 with fastp and processed into clonotypes with MiXCR by TCRdb, which kept only in-frame beta chains. Each entry is one CDR3 protein sequence, shown with its most common DNA and genes. What appears here as the V and J calls and clone size reflects TCRdb's work, not the paper's. This sample lists 320,000 or so distinct CDR3 sequences; about a sixth were detected once. The ten largest clones represent about two fifths of the sample.

Overall study outcomes, separate from this receptor: More public clonotypes were shared among persistent patients (under 3,000) than among newly diagnosed patients (966). Sequencing and analysis were restricted to the TCR beta chain. TRBV28, TRBJ1-2 and TRBJ2-5 were preferentially used in persistent disease, while TRBV20-1 and TRBJ2-1 were favored in newly diagnosed disease. As a limitation, the authors acknowledged that the small sample size may reduce accuracy. Peripheral blood alone was examined, since thyroid tissue, which constituted the primary lesion, could not be accessed. Compared with newly diagnosed patients, patients with persistent Graves' disease had lower TCR Shannon entropy and fewer highly expanded clones, which suggests clonal expansion.

The TCR sequence derives from a female donor with Graves disease. The chain is assembled from TRBV2 and TRBJ2-3, and 11 junctional nucleotides match TRBD2. Sequenced here: peripheral blood mononuclear cells (PBMCs), sampled at new diagnosis, from a patient treated with antithyroid drugs. CDR3 reads: CATVFLTGTSGLTDTQYF. The bases read TGTGCCACCGTTTTCCTTACCGGGACTAGCGGCCTCACAGATACGCAGTATTTT.